This TCR beta chain was profiled in a study of pediatric ulcerative colitis (dated by TCRdb to between 2018 and 2020). In terms of the full investigation: Among the ulcerative colitis patients, over five had pancolitis and two had left-sided colitis, and histology in every patient was consistent with ulcerative colitis. By Pediatric Ulcerative Colitis Activity Index, a couple of patients had mild disease, several had moderate disease and three had acute severe colitis. Nine or ten newly diagnosed, treatment-naive pediatric ulcerative colitis patients and a handful of non-IBD control children each provided paired blood and rectal samples. Results and caveats for the whole study, not just this receptor: Significantly higher autologous blood-rectal clonal overlap was found in ulcerative colitis patients than in controls, which suggested increased T cell trafficking to inflamed tissue. The healthy control group was small, consisting of only four individuals. Because repertoires were derived from total lymphocyte DNA, patterns in rare subsets such as regulatory T cells may not have been reflected. For technical reasons, substantially fewer templates were yielded by the blood samples of a couple of patients, and these blood samples were excluded from blood-rectal overlap analysis. Features of the rectal repertoire distinguished controls, mild-moderate colitis patients and acute severe colitis patients, and in acute severe colitis rectal diversity was lower because of clonal expansions. Two rectal CDR3 clonotypes were found in every ulcerative colitis patient but in no control.

Comments on this clone: The antigen it binds to is not known. No qualities accompany the bases; no much larger clone lies one base away.

The CDR3 has 15 amino acids, counting the end cysteine and phenylalanine. Kept here is only the CDR3 DNA, which spans 45 bases and is read in frame from base 1. V trim: 5 bases; J trim: 1 base; unmatched bases: 4. Per the germline V gene, MNHEY is the CDR1 and SVGAGI is the CDR2. Through the immunoSEQ TRB Survey service, multiplex V and J primers were used to amplify rearranged CDR3 beta regions from genomic DNA. To keep sequencing depth equal across samples, survey-level depth of up to 500,000 reads per sample was applied. Libraries were purified and pooled, and sequencing was performed on Illumina technology. In the source study's methods: immunoSEQ online tools were used for productive clonality, sample overlap, pairwise scatters, CDR3 beta length, V/D/J gene usage and productiveness. Calculated diversity was defined as the number of unique rearrangements divided by total templates, multiplied by 100, and Shannon and Simpson indices were computed as well. For principal component analysis, Z-score normalized data were analyzed with the R prcomp function and the ggbiplot package. Blood-rectal clonal overlap within each subject was quantified with Morisita's index. TCRdb limited this immuneACCESS table to in-frame rearrangements with V and J called. A share of clones is missing; checked studies link under half to unresolved V genes, and the rest is unexplained. D and trimming were read from the DNA, whereas the V and J calls and clone size are those reported in that table. The sample includes 32,000 or so clones, with almost 85% observed a single time. The ten largest clones add up to 3.5% to 5% of the sample.

No immunosuppressive medication had been given to the ulcerative colitis patients before the diagnostic colonoscopy. A blood sample was obtained concurrently with the colonoscopy. The Wizard kit (Promega) was used to extract genomic DNA from the blood and intestinal samples. The sequencing sample was made of blood. The TCR sequence derives from a boy between 5 and 17 years old with severe ulcerative colitis. The chain couples TRBV6-5 to TRBJ2-7; 11 central nucleotides agree with TRBD2. At the DNA level, the sequence is TGTGCCAGCAGTCACGGACTAGCGGGTTCCTACGAGCAGTACTTC. The encoded protein is CASSHGLAGSYEQYF.